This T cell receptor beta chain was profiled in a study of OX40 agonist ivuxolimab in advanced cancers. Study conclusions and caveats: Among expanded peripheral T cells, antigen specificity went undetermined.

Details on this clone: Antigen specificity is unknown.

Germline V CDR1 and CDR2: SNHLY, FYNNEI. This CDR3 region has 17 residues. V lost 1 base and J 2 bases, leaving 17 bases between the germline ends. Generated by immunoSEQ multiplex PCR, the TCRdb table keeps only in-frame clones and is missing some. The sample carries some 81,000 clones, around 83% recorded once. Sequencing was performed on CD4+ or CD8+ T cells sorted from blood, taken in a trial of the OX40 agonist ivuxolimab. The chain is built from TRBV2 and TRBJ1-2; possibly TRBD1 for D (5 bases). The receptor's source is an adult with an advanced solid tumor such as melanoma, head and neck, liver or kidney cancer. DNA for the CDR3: TGTGCCAGCAGTGAAGGCCAGGGAAGAGGATCGAACTATGGCTACACCTTC. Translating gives CASSEGQGRGSNYGYTF. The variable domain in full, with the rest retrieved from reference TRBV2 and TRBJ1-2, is EPEVTQTPSHQVTQMGQEVILRCVPISNHLYFYWYRQILGQKVEFLVSFYNNEISEKSEIFDDQFSVERPDGSNFTLKIRSTKLEDSAMYFCASSEGQGRGSNYGYTFGSGTRLTVV.